The source of this T cell receptor beta chain is a study of T cells in Graves' hyperthyroidism and ophthalmopathy. Study details: Pretreatment peripheral blood was obtained at initial diagnosis.

This clonotype came up many times. Uncontrolled infection, other autoimmune disease, pregnancy and lactation each barred patients from inclusion. PBMCs were sourced from roughly 9.3 ml fresh peripheral blood. The germline V gene encodes CDR1 MDHEN and CDR2 SYDVKM. The CDR3 loop spans 15 amino acids. V was clipped by 3 bases and J by 5 bases; unmatched bases: 8. From RNA transcripts, TCR beta CDR3 regions were amplified. A set of HTBI primers served as the primers for a first-round RT-PCR of the TCR CDR3. MiXCR, run by TCRdb on the multiplex PCR reads, gives a single entry per CDR3 protein. The sample contains about 740,000 distinct CDR3 sequences, 14% of which appear only once.

The chain employs TRBV28 and TRBJ2-3; 7 bases match TRBD2. The material sequenced was blood. This clonotype was sampled from a woman aged 18-29 years with Graves' hyperthyroidism. The DNA of the CDR3 is TGTGCCAGCAGTTTCGGGGGAGGGCCGGGAGATACGCAGTATTTT. The encoded protein is CASSFGGGPGDTQYF. Together with reference TRBV28 and TRBJ2-3, the CDR3 gives the full variable domain: DVKVTQSSRYLVKRTGEKVFLECVQDMDHENMFWYRQDPGLGLRLIYFSYDVKMKEKGDIPEGYSVSREKKERFSLILESASTNQTSMYLCASSFGGGPGDTQYFGPGTRLTVL.